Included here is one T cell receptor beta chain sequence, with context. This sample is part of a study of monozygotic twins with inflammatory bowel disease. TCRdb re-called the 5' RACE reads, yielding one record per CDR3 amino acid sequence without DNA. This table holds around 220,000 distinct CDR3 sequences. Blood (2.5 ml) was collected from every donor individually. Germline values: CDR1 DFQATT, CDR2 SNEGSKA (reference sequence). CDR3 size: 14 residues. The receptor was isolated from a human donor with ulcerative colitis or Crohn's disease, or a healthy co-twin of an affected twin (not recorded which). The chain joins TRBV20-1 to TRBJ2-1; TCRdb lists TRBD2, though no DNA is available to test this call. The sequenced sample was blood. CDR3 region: CSAPSGGDYNEQFF.